These 9 T cell receptor beta chains share one sample of origin, sequenced in a study of T cells in localized non-small cell lung cancer. Method: immunoSEQ multiplex PCR; TCRdb's copy keeps in-frame clones and lacks some. The sample has some 53,000 clones; about nine tenths are singletons. The sequenced sample was peripheral blood, obtained before any cancer treatment. The receptor source for this set is a male donor aged 60 or over with stage III squamous cell lung carcinoma.

The chain uses TRBV30 and TRBJ2-7; TRBD1 matches at 9 bases. Trimming cost V 3 bases and J 3 bases; bases outside gene matches: 9. Germline V gives CDR1 GTSNPN, CDR2 SVGIG (reference sequence). CDR3 size: 15 residues. The DNA for the CDR3 is TGTGCCTGGAGAGGGGGGACAGGGATCGTCTACGAGCAGTACTTC. It encodes CAWRGGTGIVYEQYF. Full variable domain (missing parts from reference TRBV30 and TRBJ2-7): SQTIHQWPATLVQPVGSPLSLECTVEGTSNPNLYWYRQAAGRGLQLLFYSVGIGQISSEVPQNLSASRPQDRQFILSSKKLLLSDSGFYLCAWRGGTGIVYEQYFGPGTRLTVT.

The V and J genes are TRBV5-1 and TRBJ1-2; TRBD1 matches 7 bases. Germline CDR1 SGHRS, CDR2 YFSETQ. The length of the CDR3 is 13 residues. Trimming removed 4 bases from V and 6 bases from J; junction bases left unmatched: 6. The CDR3, as DNA: TGCGCCAGCAGCCCCGGGACAGAGAATGGCTACACCTTC. This sequence encodes CASSPGTENGYTF.

This clone was recorded only once. The V call is TRBV7-6, the J call TRBJ1-4; no definite D call. CDR1 is SGHVS and CDR2 is FNYEAQ in the germline V gene. The CDR3 contains 15 residues. The V end was cut by 1 base, the J end by 2 bases, with 8 bases between. The CDR3 nucleotides read TGTGCCAGCAGCTTAGTTGGAGGGACTAATGAAAAACTGTTTTTT. Its protein is CASSLVGGTNEKLFF.

The gene calls are TRBV7-9 and TRBJ1-5, with D hard to call. V was pared by 5 bases and J by 3 bases, with 8 bases between. The germline CDR1 and CDR2 sequences are SEHNR and FQNEAQ (reference sequence). This CDR3 comprises 13 residues. The CDR3 nucleotides read TGTGCCAGCAGCCCCGGGGTCAATCAGCCCCAGCATTTT. This sequence encodes CASSPGVNQPQHF.

This chain connects TRBV5-1 to TRBJ2-6, with TRBD1 as a possible D gene (6 bases). The CDR3 has 15 amino acids. The V gene lost 4 bases and the J gene lost 0 bases, with 8 bases spanning the gap. The germline V gene encodes CDR1 SGHRS and CDR2 YFSETQ. The CDR3 protein is CASSPGASGANVLTF. The CDR3 nucleotides are TGCGCCAGCAGCCCAGGGGCCTCTGGGGCCAACGTCCTGACTTTC.

This clone was counted a single time. CDR3 in DNA: TGTGCCAGCTCACGAGGACTAAATCGGGCGGTTCACGAGCAGTACTTC. Translation: CASSRGLNRAVHEQYF. The genes are TRBV18 and TRBJ2-7, with a tentative D call TRBD2 (6 bases). Trimming took 4 bases from V and 5 from J, leaving 21 bases between them. Germline V gene data show CDR1 as KGHSH and CDR2 as LQKENI. The CDR3 totals 16 residues.

The chain combines TRBV7-9 with TRBJ2-1, with 10 bases that match TRBD1. The V gene's germline CDR1 is SEHNR and CDR2 FQNEAQ (reference sequence). The trim removed 1 base at V and 8 bases at J, leaving 5 bases unmatched. CDR3 length: 15 residues. The CDR3 region is CASSLEDRGAYEQFF. The CDR3 nucleotides read TGTGCCAGCAGCTTAGAGGACAGGGGGGCGTATGAGCAGTTCTTC.

The chain links TRBV5-6 to TRBJ2-7, with no clear D. The V end lost 1 base, the J end lost 7 bases, and 6 bases lay between the germline ends. Germline CDR1 SGHDT, CDR2 YYEEEE. This CDR3 has 11 residues. For the CDR3, the DNA is TGTGCCAGCAGCTTGACGAGGGAGCAGTACTTC. This sequence encodes CASSLTREQYF.

This chain joins TRBV5-1 and TRBJ1-6; weak D call: TRBD1 (6 bases). The germline V gene encodes CDR1 SGHRS and CDR2 YFSETQ. Trimming shortened V by 4 bases and J by 5 bases, and 10 bases separated the two germline ends. CDR3 size: 14 residues. DNA for the CDR3: TGCGCCAGCAGCAGGGACAATGATAATTCACCCCTCCACTTT. This translates into CASSRDNDNSPLHF.